This paragraph reports one T cell receptor (beta chain). The antigen remains unidentified. TCRdb ran MiXCR on the RACE reads and lists one entry per CDR3 protein. The data show about 77,000 distinct CDR3 sequences, roughly 15% seen once. These data are taken from a study of human T cells and chemical hapten exposure. About the research overall: For sensitization, 2% DPC was applied to a 2 cm by 2 cm patch of upper inner arm skin. Diphenylcyclopropenone doses were given weekly to the scalps of patients across the approximately 25-week study. Findings and limits, study-wide: Healthy individuals' immune responses may differ from those of donors, who had alopecia. Expanded TCRs created a significantly greater count of big CDR3 similarity clusters than controls did.

Germline V gene sequence: CDR1 SGHVS, CDR2 FNYEAQ. The CDR3 spans 16 residues. The V gene end was trimmed by 1 base and the J gene end by 7 bases; junction bases not matched to a gene: 8. Time point specified: pre-sensitization, week 0. Regarding treatment: therapeutic diphenylcyclopropenone sensitization with weekly scalp DPC. The rearrangement joins TRBV7-6 to TRBJ2-1; 9 bases line up with TRBD2. The specimen comprised whole blood, sampled in connection with sensitization to the hapten diphenylcyclopropenone (DPC). The receptor was derived from a woman aged 50 to 65 with alopecia areata. Some clones in this sample may be carry-over from other donors' samples. CDR3 in DNA: TGTGCCAGCAGCTTAGGTTGGCGGGAGGGCCTAAATGAGCAGTTCTTC. It specifies CASSLGWREGLNEQFF.